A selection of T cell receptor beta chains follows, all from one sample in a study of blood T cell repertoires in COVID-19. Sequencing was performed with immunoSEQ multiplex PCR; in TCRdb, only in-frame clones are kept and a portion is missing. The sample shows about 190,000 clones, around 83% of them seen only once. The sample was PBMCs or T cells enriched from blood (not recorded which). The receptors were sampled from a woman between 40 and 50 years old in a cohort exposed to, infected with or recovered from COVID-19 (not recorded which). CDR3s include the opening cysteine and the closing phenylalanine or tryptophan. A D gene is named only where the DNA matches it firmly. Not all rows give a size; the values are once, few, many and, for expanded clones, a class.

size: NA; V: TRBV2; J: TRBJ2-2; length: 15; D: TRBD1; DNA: TGTGCCAGCAGTGGTCCAACAGGGGGCGGCGGGGAGCTGTTTTTT; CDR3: CASSGPTGGGGELFF
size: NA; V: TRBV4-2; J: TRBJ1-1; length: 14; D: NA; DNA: TGTGCCAGCAGCCAAGAGGGGCGAGGCGGTGAAGCTTTCTTT; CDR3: CASSQEGRGGEAFF
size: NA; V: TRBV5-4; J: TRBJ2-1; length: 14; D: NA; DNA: TGTGCCAGCAGCTTGCGGGGAACCTACAATGAGCAGTTCTTC; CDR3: CASSLRGTYNEQFF
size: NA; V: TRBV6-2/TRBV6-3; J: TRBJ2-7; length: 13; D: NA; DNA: TGTGCCAGCAGTCCCTCAAGGGGGTACGAGCAGTACTTC; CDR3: CASSPSRGYEQYF
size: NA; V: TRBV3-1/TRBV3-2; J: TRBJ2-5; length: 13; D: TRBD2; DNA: TGTGCCAGCAACCCGGGGGGGCGAGAGACCCAGTACTTC; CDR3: CASNPGGRETQYF
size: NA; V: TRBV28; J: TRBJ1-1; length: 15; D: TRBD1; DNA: TGTGCCAGCAGTCCCCGCGCCGGGACAGCGCACAAGGCTTTCTTT; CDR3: CASSPRAGTAHKAFF
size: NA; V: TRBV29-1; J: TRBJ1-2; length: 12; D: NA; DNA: TGCAGCGTTCCACAGGGAAACTATGGCTACACCTTC; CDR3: CSVPQGNYGYTF
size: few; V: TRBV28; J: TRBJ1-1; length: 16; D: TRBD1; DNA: TGTGCCAGCAGCCCAGAGGACAGGGGGATGAACACTGAAGCTTTCTTT; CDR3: CASSPEDRGMNTEAFF
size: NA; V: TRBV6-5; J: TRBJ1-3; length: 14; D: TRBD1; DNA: TGTGCCAGTTCTCACAGGGGGCCCGGAAACACCATATATTTT; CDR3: CASSHRGPGNTIYF
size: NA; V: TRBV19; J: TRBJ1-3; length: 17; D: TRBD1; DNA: TGTGCCAGTAGTATTTATGTGGGACAGAGCTCTGGAAACACCATATATTTT; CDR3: CASSIYVGQSSGNTIYF
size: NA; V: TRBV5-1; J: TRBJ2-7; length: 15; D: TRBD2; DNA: TGCGCCAGCAGCTTGCGGCTAGCGGGGGGTGACGAGCAGTACTTC; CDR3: CASSLRLAGGDEQYF
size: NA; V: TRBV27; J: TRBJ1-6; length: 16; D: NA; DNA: TGTGCCAGCAGAGGGACTGGGAGCTCCTATAATTCACCCCTCCACTTT; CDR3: CASRGTGSSYNSPLHF
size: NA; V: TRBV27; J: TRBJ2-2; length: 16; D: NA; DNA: TGTGCCAGCAGTTTAGGTTTTACTTTCAACACCGGGGAGCTGTTTTTT; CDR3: CASSLGFTFNTGELFF
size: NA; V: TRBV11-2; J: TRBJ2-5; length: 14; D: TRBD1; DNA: TGTGCCAGCAGCTCGACAGGGAAGGGGGAGACCCAGTACTTC; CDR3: CASSSTGKGETQYF
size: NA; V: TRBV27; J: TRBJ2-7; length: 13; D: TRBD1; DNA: TGTGCCAGCAGTCAAGGGACAGCCTACGAGCAGTACTTC; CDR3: CASSQGTAYEQYF
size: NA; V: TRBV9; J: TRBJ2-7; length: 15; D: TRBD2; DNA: TGTGCCAGCAGCGTAGGGGAGCGGGGGGGCTACGAGCAGTACTTC; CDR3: CASSVGERGGYEQYF
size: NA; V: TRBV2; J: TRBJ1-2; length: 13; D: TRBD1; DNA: TGTGCCACCATGGGACAGGGGGAATGGGGCTACACCTTC; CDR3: CATMGQGEWGYTF
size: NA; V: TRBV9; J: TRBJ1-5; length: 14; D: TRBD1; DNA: TGTGCCAGCAGTCAGGGGGGTAGCAATCAGCCCCAGCATTTT; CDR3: CASSQGGSNQPQHF
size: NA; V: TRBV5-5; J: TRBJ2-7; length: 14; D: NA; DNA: TGTGCCAGCAGCGATCCCAGGGGATCCTACGAGCAGTACTTC; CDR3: CASSDPRGSYEQYF
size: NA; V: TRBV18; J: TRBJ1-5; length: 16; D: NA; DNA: TGTGCCAGCTCACCGAGGGCAGAGTATAGCAATCAGCCCCAGCATTTT; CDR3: CASSPRAEYSNQPQHF
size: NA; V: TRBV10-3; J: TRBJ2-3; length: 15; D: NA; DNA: TGTGCCATCAGTGAGTGGGGCCGAAGCACAGATACGCAGTATTTT; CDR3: CAISEWGRSTDTQYF
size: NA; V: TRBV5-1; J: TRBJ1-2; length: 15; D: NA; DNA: TGCGCCAGCAGCCCGTCGTCGGGGAGAAACTATGGCTACACCTTC; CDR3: CASSPSSGRNYGYTF
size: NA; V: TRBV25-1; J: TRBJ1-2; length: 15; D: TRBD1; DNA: TGTGCCAGCAGTGAATGGGGACAGGGGGCAAGGGGCTACACCTTC; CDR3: CASSEWGQGARGYTF
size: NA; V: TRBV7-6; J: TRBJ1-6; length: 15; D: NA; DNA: TGTGCCAGCAGCTTAGGTCCAGGGTTGAATTCACCCCTCCACTTT; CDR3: CASSLGPGLNSPLHF
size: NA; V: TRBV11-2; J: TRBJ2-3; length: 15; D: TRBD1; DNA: TGTGCCAGCAGCTCGGGACAGGCGATAACAGATACGCAGTATTTT; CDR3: CASSSGQAITDTQYF
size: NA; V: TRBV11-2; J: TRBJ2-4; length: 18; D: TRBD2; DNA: TGTGCCAGCAGCCCGCATCCACTAGCGGGAGGGAGAAGGGACATTCAGTACTTC; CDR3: CASSPHPLAGGRRDIQYF
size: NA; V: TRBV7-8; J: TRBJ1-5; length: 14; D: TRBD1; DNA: TGTGCCAGCAGCTCTGACAGGGCGGGTCAGCCCCAGCATTTT; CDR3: CASSSDRAGQPQHF
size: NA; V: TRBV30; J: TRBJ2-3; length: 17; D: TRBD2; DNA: TGTGCCTGGAGTGTACTTTCAAGGACTAGCGGCACAGATACGCAGTATTTT; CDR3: CAWSVLSRTSGTDTQYF
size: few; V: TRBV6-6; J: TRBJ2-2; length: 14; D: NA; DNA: TGTGCCAGCAGTGGGTCGGGGACTACCGGGGAGCTGTTTTTT; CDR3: CASSGSGTTGELFF
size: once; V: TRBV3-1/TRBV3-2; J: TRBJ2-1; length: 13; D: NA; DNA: TGTGCCAGCAGCCAAGGGAGTTACAATGAGCAGTTCTTC; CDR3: CASSQGSYNEQFF
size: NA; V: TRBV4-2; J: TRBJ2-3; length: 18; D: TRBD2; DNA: TGTGCCAGCAGCCAAGCTCCGACTAGCGGGAGCAGCACAGATACGCAGTATTTT; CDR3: CASSQAPTSGSSTDTQYF
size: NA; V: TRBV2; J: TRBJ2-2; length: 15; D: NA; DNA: TGTGCCAGCTTACTACTTCCCTCAGGGTCCGGGGAGCTGTTTTTT; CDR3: CASLLLPSGSGELFF